These 14 T cell receptor beta chains originate from one sample sequenced in a study of T cell responses to AZD1222 COVID-19 vaccine. Produced via immunoSEQ multiplex PCR; TCRdb's table is partial and in-frame only. The sample yields about 180,000 clones, around 90% seen once. Specimen: peripheral blood, collected 28 days after the second AZD1222 dose. These receptors were taken from an adult who received the AZD1222 COVID-19 vaccine.

The rearrangement uses TRBV9 and TRBJ2-1; no clear D gene. Trimming removed 4 bases at V and 4 bases at J, with 12 bases between. The CDR3 covers 14 residues. Germline assignment: CDR1 SGDLS and CDR2 YYNGEE. CDR3 coding DNA: TGTGCCAGCAGCCGCCGTGGCGGTTACAATGAGCAGTTCTTC. Its protein product is CASSRRGGYNEQFF. The full variable domain, completed using reference TRBV9 and TRBJ2-1, is DSGVTQTPKHLITATGQRVTLRCSPRSGDLSVYWYQQSLDQGLQFLIQYYNGEERAKGNILERFSAQQFPDLHSELNLSSLELGDSALYFCASSRRGGYNEQFFGPGTRLTVL.

The CDR3 sequence is CAISAIGEGYGYTF. CDR3 nucleotides: TGTGCCATCAGCGCAATAGGGGAAGGATATGGCTACACCTTC. The genes are TRBV10-3 and TRBJ1-2; D possibly corresponds to TRBD1 (5 bases). The CDR3 runs to 14 residues. CDR1 and CDR2 from the germline V gene are ENHRY and SYGVKD. V lost 6 bases and J 5 bases, leaving 16 bases between the germline ends.

The table lists this clone with a count of one. J is TRBJ2-1 and V is TRBV6-5, with no clear D. The CDR3 has 12 amino acids. V was trimmed by 3 bases and J by 8 bases, leaving 8 bases between them. Germline assignment: CDR1 MNHEY and CDR2 SVGAGI. The CDR3 sequence is CASSYLLDEQFF. DNA for the CDR3: TGTGCCAGCAGTTATTTACTGGATGAGCAGTTCTTC.

CDR3 residues: CASSLTEETQYF. CDR3 nucleotides: TGCGCCAGCAGCTTGACAGAAGAGACCCAGTACTTC. V usage is TRBV5-1 and J usage is TRBJ2-5, with unresolved D. V gave up 1 base and J gave up 3 bases, with 4 bases separating them. There are 12 residues in the CDR3. The germline V gene encodes CDR1 SGHRS and CDR2 YFSETQ.

This chain uses TRBV7-8 with TRBJ2-1, with D tentatively TRBD1 (5 bases). V dropped 2 bases and J dropped 3 bases, with 17 bases sitting between them. Germline loops: CDR1 SGHVS, CDR2 FQNEAQ. The CDR3 spans 17 residues. In nucleotides, the CDR3 is TGTGCCAGCAGCTTAAAGAGGACAAGACCTATCTACAATGAGCAGTTCTTC. Residues: CASSLKRTRPIYNEQFF.

This clone occurred once. The chain employs TRBV2 and TRBJ1-4; D ambiguous. Trimming stripped 2 bases from V and 8 bases from J, with 18 bases between. The germline V gene has CDR1 SNHLY and CDR2 FYNNEI. There are 16 residues in the CDR3. The CDR3 loop is CASSELGIRLREKLFF. The CDR3 DNA reads TGTGCCAGCAGTGAATTGGGGATTAGACTTAGGGAAAAACTGTTTTTT.

The chain links TRBV2 to TRBJ2-4, with 9 bases aligning to TRBD2. Per germline, CDR1 SNHLY and CDR2 FYNNEI. The CDR3 sequence is 14 residues long. The trim removed 3 bases at V and 8 bases at J, leaving 5 bases unmatched. DNA of the CDR3: TGTGCCAGCAGTGAGAGGCGGGGGGGAGACATTCAGTACTTC. This encodes CASSERRGGDIQYF.

The J gene is TRBJ2-7, the V gene TRBV5-1; D might be TRBD1 (5 bases). Germline assignment: CDR1 SGHRS and CDR2 YFSETQ. Deletions cut 0 bases from V and 0 bases from J, with 13 bases between. The CDR3 contains 16 residues. Here the CDR3 DNA reads TGCGCCAGCAGCTTGGTACCACAGGACACCTCCTACGAGCAGTACTTC. Protein: CASSLVPQDTSYEQYF.

The rearrangement uses TRBV27 and TRBJ2-7; 10 bases agree with TRBD1. CDR1 MNHEY and CDR2 SMNVEV come from the germline V gene (reference sequence). The CDR3 is 15 residues long. Trimming cost V 3 bases and J 5 bases; bases outside gene matches: 7. The CDR3 is CASSFKDRGVNEQYF. The CDR3 DNA reads as TGTGCCAGCAGTTTCAAGGACAGGGGGGTAAACGAGCAGTACTTC.

This chain uses TRBV7-3 with TRBJ2-3; 10 bases align to TRBD2. The germline V gene has CDR1 SGHTA and CDR2 FQGTGA. The trim removed 5 bases at V and 0 bases at J, leaving 5 bases unmatched. CDR3 length: 16 amino acids. CDR3 DNA sequence: TGTGCCAGCAGCCCCCAAGCGGGGGGGAGCACAGATACGCAGTATTTT. Protein: CASSPQAGGSTDTQYF.

V is TRBV4-2 and J is TRBJ2-3; TRBD2 matches at 7 bases. Germline V gene lookup returns CDR1 LGHNA and CDR2 YNFKEQ. Germline trimming cut 0 bases from V and 2 bases from J; bases unmatched to any gene: 8. CDR3 length equals 17 residues. CDR3 sequence reads: CASSQEMEAGDTDTQYF. DNA of the CDR3: TGTGCCAGCAGCCAAGAAATGGAGGCGGGAGACACAGATACGCAGTATTTT.

This rearrangement joins TRBV4-3 to TRBJ2-2; 7 nucleotides match TRBD2. V lost 3 bases, J lost 4 bases, and 14 bases stayed unmatched. CDR1 LGHNA and CDR2 YSLEER come from the germline V gene. The CDR3 is 18 residues long. The CDR3 DNA follows: TGCGCCAGCAGCCACCCCTGGAGTTTGGGGGGGACCACCGGGGAGCTGTTTTTT. It specifies CASSHPWSLGGTTGELFF.

The V and J genes are TRBV18 and TRBJ2-7; 7 positions agree with TRBD2. Germline-derived CDR1 and CDR2 are KGHSH and LQKENI. V dropped 6 bases and J dropped 4; count of bases not matched to a gene: 12. The CDR3 runs to 15 residues. The CDR3 DNA reads as TGTGCCAGCTCCGGGGGGTCCAGCAGCCCATACGAGCAGTACTTC. It specifies CASSGGSSSPYEQYF.

This clone has only one observation. The J gene is TRBJ2-3, the V gene TRBV9; TRBD2 might be the D (7 bases). Germline CDR1 and CDR2: SGDLS and YYNGEE. The CDR3 consists of 15 residues. Deletions cut 2 bases from V and 4 bases from J, with 14 bases between. This CDR3 is CASSVQGGGADTQYF. In DNA form, the CDR3 reads TGTGCCAGCAGCGTTCAGGGAGGGGGGGCAGATACGCAGTATTTT.